A selection of T cell receptor beta chains follows, all from one sample in a study of cytomegalovirus exposure and HLA in healthy donors. Libraries were prepared by immunoSEQ multiplex PCR; TCRdb keeps only in-frame clonotypes and omits some of them. Here the sample spans roughly 100,000 clones, 12% being singletons. Sequencing was performed on PBMCs. These receptor sequences come from a middle-aged man in good health and CMV-seropositive. The CDR3 runs from the conserved cysteine through the conserved F or W. A D gene is named only where the DNA matches it firmly. Expanded clones get a size class; other rows say once, few or many, or leave the size out.

J gene: TRBJ2-4
D gene: TRBD2
clone size: few
V gene: TRBV9
CDR3 protein: CASSPRLAGGPMAKNIQYF
CDR3 DNA: TGTGCCAGCAGCCCGAGACTAGCGGGAGGGCCTATGGCCAAAAACATTCAGTACTTC

J gene: TRBJ1-2
D gene: .
clone size: many
V gene: TRBV6-5
CDR3 protein: CASSYSSDSRYGYTF
CDR3 DNA: TGTGCCAGCAGTTACTCGTCGGACAGTCGCTATGGCTACACCTTC

J gene: TRBJ2-3
D gene: TRBD2
clone size: few
V gene: TRBV6-6
CDR3 protein: CASTLAGGTDTQYF
CDR3 DNA: TGTGCCAGCACCTTAGCGGGAGGCACAGATACGCAGTATTTT

J gene: TRBJ2-2
D gene: TRBD1
clone size: .
V gene: TRBV9
CDR3 protein: CASSVGRTGPTGELFF
CDR3 DNA: TGTGCCAGCAGCGTTGGCCGGACAGGACCTACCGGGGAGCTGTTTTTT

J gene: TRBJ1-5
D gene: TRBD1
clone size: .
V gene: TRBV28
CDR3 protein: CASIPGTDRNQPQHF
CDR3 DNA: TGTGCCAGCATTCCAGGGACAGACCGCAATCAGCCCCAGCATTTT

J gene: TRBJ1-2
D gene: TRBD1
clone size: few
V gene: TRBV6-1
CDR3 protein: CASSEDRGGYGYTF
CDR3 DNA: TGTGCCAGCAGCGAGGACAGGGGAGGATATGGCTACACCTTC

J gene: TRBJ1-1
D gene: .
clone size: .
V gene: TRBV6-5
CDR3 protein: CASSYVVNTEAFF
CDR3 DNA: TGTGCCAGCAGTTACGTAGTGAACACTGAAGCTTTCTTT

J gene: TRBJ2-5
D gene: .
clone size: .
V gene: TRBV28
CDR3 protein: CASSLRTGHQWAQYF
CDR3 DNA: TGTGCCAGCAGTTTAAGAACAGGGCACCAATGGGCCCAGTACTTC

J gene: TRBJ2-7
D gene: .
clone size: few
V gene: TRBV23-1
CDR3 protein: CASSQPSKYPYEQYF
CDR3 DNA: TGCGCCAGCAGTCAACCAAGCAAATACCCCTACGAGCAGTACTTC

J gene: TRBJ2-3
D gene: .
clone size: .
V gene: TRBV19
CDR3 protein: CASSMGFGPQAPGEDTDTQYF
CDR3 DNA: TGTGCCAGTAGTATGGGTTTCGGACCTCAAGCCCCAGGGGAAGACACAGATACGCAGTATTTT

J gene: TRBJ2-2
D gene: TRBD2
clone size: few
V gene: TRBV7-8
CDR3 protein: CASSSLAGGQRTGELFF
CDR3 DNA: TGTGCCAGCAGCTCTCTAGCGGGAGGGCAGCGCACCGGGGAGCTGTTTTTT

J gene: TRBJ2-1
D gene: TRBD1
clone size: few
V gene: TRBV7-6
CDR3 protein: CASSHRGLYNEQFF
CDR3 DNA: TGTGCCAGCAGTCATAGGGGGCTCTACAATGAGCAGTTCTTC

J gene: TRBJ1-4
D gene: .
clone size: .
V gene: TRBV6-1
CDR3 protein: CAGAGAEDNEKLFF
CDR3 DNA: TGTGCCGGGGCGGGGGCAGAAGATAATGAAAAACTGTTTTTT

J gene: TRBJ2-3
D gene: .
clone size: few
V gene: TRBV30
CDR3 protein: CAQESLRADTQYF
CDR3 DNA: TGTGCCCAAGAATCACTACGTGCAGATACGCAGTATTTT

J gene: TRBJ2-1
D gene: .
clone size: .
V gene: TRBV21-1
CDR3 protein: CANSRRAYNEQFF
CDR3 DNA: TGTGCCAACTCGCGCAGGGCCTACAATGAGCAGTTCTTC

J gene: TRBJ1-1
D gene: TRBD1
clone size: .
V gene: TRBV5-6
CDR3 protein: CASSLADRGFTEAFF
CDR3 DNA: TGTGCCAGCAGCTTGGCCGACAGGGGGTTCACTGAAGCTTTCTTT

J gene: TRBJ2-2
D gene: .
clone size: .
V gene: TRBV10-1
CDR3 protein: CASSESGNTGELFF
CDR3 DNA: TGCGCCAGCTCCGAGAGCGGCAACACCGGGGAGCTGTTTTTT

J gene: TRBJ2-6
D gene: .
clone size: few
V gene: TRBV6-1
CDR3 protein: CASSVRDSGANVLTF
CDR3 DNA: TGTGCCAGCAGTGTCCGGGACTCTGGGGCCAACGTCCTGACTTTC

J gene: TRBJ2-2
D gene: TRBD2
clone size: .
V gene: TRBV4-1
CDR3 protein: CASSRVGGREGAGELFF
CDR3 DNA: TGCGCCAGCAGCCGGGTTGGGGGGAGGGAAGGCGCCGGGGAGCTGTTTTTT

J gene: TRBJ2-7
D gene: TRBD1
clone size: few
V gene: TRBV15
CDR3 protein: CATSSPTGSEQYF
CDR3 DNA: TGTGCCACCAGCAGCCCGACAGGGAGCGAGCAGTACTTC

J gene: TRBJ2-5
D gene: TRBD2
clone size: .
V gene: TRBV13
CDR3 protein: CASSLGGLAGRETQYF
CDR3 DNA: TGTGCCAGCAGCTTAGGGGGTCTAGCGGGAAGAGAGACCCAGTACTTC

J gene: TRBJ2-1
D gene: .
clone size: .
V gene: TRBV5-1
CDR3 protein: CASYYSYNEQFF
CDR3 DNA: TGCGCCAGCTATTACTCCTACAATGAGCAGTTCTTC

J gene: TRBJ1-1
D gene: .
clone size: few
V gene: TRBV12-5
CDR3 protein: CASGLVNYVGKGRGFDTEAFF
CDR3 DNA: TGTGCTAGTGGTTTGGTAAACTACGTGGGAAAGGGAAGGGGTTTTGACACTGAAGCTTTCTTT

J gene: TRBJ2-1
D gene: .
clone size: few
V gene: TRBV10-3
CDR3 protein: CAISEDLRGRNEQFF
CDR3 DNA: TGTGCCATCAGTGAGGACCTCCGGGGAAGAAATGAGCAGTTCTTC

J gene: TRBJ2-7
D gene: .
clone size: .
V gene: TRBV12-1
CDR3 protein: CASRRPGLAGGGDF
CDR3 DNA: TGTGCCAGCAGACGCCCGGGACTAGCGGGAGGTGGGGACTTC

J gene: TRBJ2-1
D gene: TRBD2
clone size: few
V gene: TRBV4-1
CDR3 protein: CASSRVSGRSYNEQFF
CDR3 DNA: TGCGCCAGCAGCCGAGTTAGCGGGAGGTCCTACAATGAGCAGTTCTTC

J gene: TRBJ2-1
D gene: .
clone size: few
V gene: TRBV10-1
CDR3 protein: CASSSGQIRGGQFF
CDR3 DNA: TGCGCCAGCAGCTCCGGACAGATTCGTGGAGGCCAGTTCTTC

J gene: TRBJ1-2
D gene: TRBD1
clone size: .
V gene: TRBV18
CDR3 protein: CASSPRDSANYGYTF
CDR3 DNA: TGTGCCAGCTCACCACGGGACAGCGCTAACTATGGCTACACCTTC

J gene: TRBJ2-7
D gene: .
clone size: .
V gene: TRBV15
CDR3 protein: CATSTPEGTKGSSRYF
CDR3 DNA: TGTGCCACCAGCACACCGGAGGGTACCAAAGGCTCGAGCAGGTACTTC

J gene: TRBJ1-2
D gene: .
clone size: few
V gene: TRBV6-5
CDR3 protein: CASSYAGSNYGYTF
CDR3 DNA: TGTGCCAGCAGTTACGCGGGTTCTAACTATGGCTACACCTTC

J gene: TRBJ2-2
D gene: .
clone size: few
V gene: TRBV14
CDR3 protein: CASSQGTYNTGELFF
CDR3 DNA: TGTGCCAGCAGCCAAGGGACATACAACACCGGGGAGCTGTTTTTT

J gene: TRBJ2-1
D gene: .
clone size: .
V gene: TRBV4-1
CDR3 protein: CASSARQETGYNEQFF
CDR3 DNA: TGCGCCAGCAGCGCACGACAGGAAACGGGCTACAATGAGCAGTTCTTC

J gene: TRBJ2-7
D gene: TRBD2
clone size: .
V gene: TRBV11-1
CDR3 protein: CASSATYSGRSSYEQYF
CDR3 DNA: TGTGCCAGCAGCGCTACCTATAGCGGGAGGAGCTCCTACGAGCAGTACTTC

J gene: TRBJ2-2
D gene: .
clone size: .
V gene: TRBV28
CDR3 protein: CASSVTVDIHTGELFF
CDR3 DNA: TGTGCCAGCAGTGTGACGGTGGACATCCACACCGGGGAGCTGTTTTTT

J gene: TRBJ2-7
D gene: .
clone size: .
V gene: TRBV6-1
CDR3 protein: CASSEGERYEQYF
CDR3 DNA: TGTGCCAGCAGTGAAGGGGAGCGCTACGAGCAGTACTTC

J gene: TRBJ1-2
D gene: .
clone size: few
V gene: TRBV29-1
CDR3 protein: CSVEDTTNYGYTF
CDR3 DNA: TGCAGCGTTGAGGACACAACTAACTATGGCTACACCTTC

J gene: TRBJ2-3
D gene: TRBD2
clone size: .
V gene: TRBV7-9
CDR3 protein: CASSPPGLAPRAAQYF
CDR3 DNA: TGTGCCAGCAGCCCCCCCGGACTAGCTCCCCGAGCGGCGCAGTATTTT

J gene: TRBJ1-4
D gene: .
clone size: few
V gene: TRBV5-1
CDR3 protein: CASSTLGVFGATNEKLFF
CDR3 DNA: TGCGCCAGCAGCACCCTCGGGGTTTTTGGGGCAACTAATGAAAAACTGTTTTTT

J gene: TRBJ2-1
D gene: TRBD2
clone size: few
V gene: TRBV4-3
CDR3 protein: CASSQAETGLAGRSSNNEQFF
CDR3 DNA: TGCGCCAGCAGCCAAGCGGAGACGGGACTAGCGGGACGCTCCAGCAACAATGAGCAGTTCTTC

J gene: TRBJ2-7
D gene: TRBD2
clone size: .
V gene: TRBV28
CDR3 protein: CASSLASGFSYEQYF
CDR3 DNA: TGTGCCAGCAGTTTAGCTAGCGGGTTCTCCTACGAGCAGTACTTC

J gene: TRBJ2-7
D gene: TRBD1
clone size: .
V gene: TRBV7-8
CDR3 protein: CASSPSGTASEQYF
CDR3 DNA: TGTGCCAGCAGCCCTTCCGGGACAGCGAGCGAGCAGTACTTC

J gene: TRBJ1-2
D gene: .
clone size: .
V gene: TRBV4-3
CDR3 protein: CASSQDTGPDYGYTF
CDR3 DNA: TGCGCCAGCAGCCAAGATACAGGCCCGGACTATGGCTACACCTTC

J gene: TRBJ2-5
D gene: TRBD2
clone size: .
V gene: TRBV14
CDR3 protein: CASSLGLAGRKETQYF
CDR3 DNA: TGTGCCAGCAGCCTCGGACTAGCGGGGAGAAAAGAGACCCAGTACTTC

J gene: TRBJ1-2
D gene: TRBD1
clone size: .
V gene: TRBV29-1
CDR3 protein: CSVYEGALYGGYTF
CDR3 DNA: TGCAGCGTGTACGAGGGGGCCCTATACGGCGGCTACACCTTC

J gene: TRBJ1-1
D gene: TRBD1
clone size: few
V gene: TRBV5-6
CDR3 protein: CASSPGTGSSLGTEAFF
CDR3 DNA: TGTGCCAGCAGCCCCGGGACAGGGAGCTCGTTAGGTACTGAAGCTTTCTTT

J gene: TRBJ2-1
D gene: TRBD1
clone size: few
V gene: TRBV29-1
CDR3 protein: CSAATGDLHNEQFF
CDR3 DNA: TGCAGCGCCGCTACAGGGGATCTCCACAATGAGCAGTTCTTC

J gene: TRBJ1-5
D gene: TRBD1
clone size: .
V gene: TRBV28
CDR3 protein: CASRLRTGRNQPQHF
CDR3 DNA: TGTGCCAGCAGATTAAGGACAGGGAGGAATCAGCCCCAGCATTTT

J gene: TRBJ1-2
D gene: .
clone size: .
V gene: TRBV4-1
CDR3 protein: CASSQEHIRGGRLDGYTF
CDR3 DNA: TGCGCCAGCAGCCAAGAGCATATTCGTGGTGGTAGGCTAGATGGCTACACCTTC

J gene: TRBJ2-3
D gene: .
clone size: few
V gene: TRBV5-1
CDR3 protein: CASSVEGGTDTQYF
CDR3 DNA: TGCGCCAGCAGCGTGGAGGGAGGCACAGATACGCAGTATTTT

J gene: TRBJ1-5
D gene: .
clone size: few
V gene: TRBV6-6
CDR3 protein: CASTPGGAQPQHF
CDR3 DNA: TGTGCCAGCACCCCGGGGGGTGCTCAGCCCCAGCATTTT

J gene: TRBJ2-2
D gene: .
clone size: .
V gene: TRBV14
CDR3 protein: CASSNRVSGELFF
CDR3 DNA: TGTGCCAGCAGCAACAGGGTTTCCGGGGAGCTGTTTTTT

J gene: TRBJ2-5
D gene: .
clone size: few
V gene: TRBV7-3
CDR3 protein: CASSRAAEETQYF
CDR3 DNA: TGTGCCAGCAGCCGGGCAGCGGAAGAGACCCAGTACTTC

J gene: TRBJ2-2
D gene: .
clone size: .
V gene: TRBV2
CDR3 protein: CASSRASNTGELFF
CDR3 DNA: TGTGCCAGCAGTCGAGCGTCGAACACCGGGGAGCTGTTTTTT

J gene: TRBJ2-3
D gene: TRBD2
clone size: .
V gene: TRBV27
CDR3 protein: CASSRVAGFTDTQYF
CDR3 DNA: TGTGCCAGCAGTCGTGTAGCGGGATTCACAGATACGCAGTATTTT

J gene: TRBJ1-1
D gene: .
clone size: .
V gene: TRBV5-4
CDR3 protein: CASSPGGSLMNTEAFF
CDR3 DNA: TGTGCCAGCAGCCCGGGGGGCAGTCTCATGAACACTGAAGCTTTCTTT

J gene: TRBJ1-1
D gene: TRBD1
clone size: medium-sized
V gene: TRBV23-1
CDR3 protein: CASSHPKKTGTENTEAFF
CDR3 DNA: TGCGCCAGCAGTCATCCGAAAAAAACCGGGACAGAGAACACTGAAGCTTTCTTT

J gene: TRBJ1-1
D gene: .
clone size: once
V gene: TRBV5-8
CDR3 protein: CASSFGQRNTEAFF
CDR3 DNA: TGTGCCAGCAGCTTTGGCCAGCGTAACACTGAGGCTTTCTTT

J gene: TRBJ2-7
D gene: TRBD2
clone size: few
V gene: TRBV5-6
CDR3 protein: CASSSRGLAGEGGYEQYF
CDR3 DNA: TGTGCCAGCAGCTCGAGGGGACTAGCGGGAGAGGGCGGCTACGAGCAGTACTTC

J gene: TRBJ1-5
D gene: TRBD1
clone size: few
V gene: TRBV7-6
CDR3 protein: CASSPGTGAGTQHF
CDR3 DNA: TGTGCCAGCAGCCCCGGGACAGGGGCGGGTACCCAGCATTTT

J gene: TRBJ1-4
D gene: .
clone size: few
V gene: TRBV4-1
CDR3 protein: CASSPPGEGKLFF
CDR3 DNA: TGCGCCAGCAGCCCCCCCGGAGAGGGAAAACTGTTTTTT